These 9 T cell receptor beta chains came from one sample sequenced in a study of T cell clonality in common variable immunodeficiency (dated by TCRdb to the mid-2010s). The paper as a whole reports these results and caveats: CVID TCRbeta sequences reportedly showed fewer deletions and N-nucleotide insertions and lacked highly modified clones with 13 or more V deletions.

Library preparation was by the immunoSEQ multiplex PCR assay. TCRdb mirrors the immuneACCESS table, restricted to in-frame sequences. Some clones are absent from its copies; in checked studies, under half trace to an unresolved V gene, and the reason for the others is unknown. The data for this sample show 15,000 to 25,000 clones, each detected more than once. Of the sample, under 25% is held by the ten largest clones. No antigen has been assigned to these receptors. Sequenced sample: peripheral blood mononuclear cells. Every receptor here comes from a human donor with common variable immunodeficiency.

Details on this clone: Read coverage stops 3 residues before the CDR3 terminus; the germline J gene supplies the remainder. The chain employs TRBV19 and TRBJ2-2; 9 nucleotides line up with TRBD1. The CDR3 is 18 residues long. Germline-derived CDR1 and CDR2 are LNHDA and SQIVND (reference sequence). V lost 6 bases to trimming and J lost 4 bases; unmatched junction nucleotides: 15. The CDR3 region is CASSKGLGQGKVTGELFF. The covered CDR3 bases are TGTGCCAGTAGCAAAGGCTTGGGACAGGGTAAAGTCACCGGGGAG.

Ten or more counts support this clone. The CDR3 end is not reached by the read, which stops 3 residues before it; the germline J gene fills it in. This chain links TRBV28 with TRBJ1-6; D is undetermined. The CDR3 has 18 amino acids. Germline CDR1 reads MDHEN; CDR2 reads SYDVKM. The ends were cut back, 5 bases at V and 4 bases at J, with 21 bases in the middle. The DNA read from the CDR3 is TGTGCCAGCAGTCCCGACATTCCTACTAGTGGTTATAATTCACCC. Translation: CASSPDIPTSGYNSP. The entire CDR3 protein is CASSPDIPTSGYNSPLHF.

This clone occurred a few times. The read stops 3 residues short of the end of the CDR3; the missing end is completed from the germline J gene. The chain has TRBV6-2 or TRBV6-3 and TRBJ1-4; D not certain. The V gene's germline CDR1 is MNHEY and CDR2 SVGEGT. This CDR3 contains 17 residues. V was cut by 7 bases and J by 1 base, with 19 bases left in between. CDR3 DNA (partial): TGTGCCAGCATAGGACTCGGTGTAGGAGGAACTAATGAAAAA. Protein: CASIGLGVGGTNEK. The whole CDR3 region reads CASIGLGVGGTNEKLFF.

As for this clone: The read stops 3 residues short of the end of the CDR3; the missing end is completed from the germline J gene. This chain uses TRBV19 with TRBJ2-3; TRBD2 agrees at 9 bases. The V gene's germline CDR1 is LNHDA and CDR2 SQIVND (reference sequence). J was trimmed by 2 bases and V by 3 bases; bases with no gene match: 3. CDR3 length: 15 residues. Partial CDR3 DNA: TGTGCCAGTAGTATTGCTAGCGGGAACACAGATACG. It is translated as CASSIASGNTDT. The full CDR3 protein is CASSIASGNTDTQYF.

Points on this clone: Sequencing ends 3 residues short of the CDR3 end; the germline J gene provides the rest. The chain joins TRBV19 to TRBJ2-7, with 11 bases matching TRBD1. Trimming cost V 4 bases and J 6 bases; bases outside gene matches: 8. CDR3 length equals 15 residues. Per the germline V gene, CDR1 is LNHDA and CDR2 is SQIVND (reference sequence). CDR3 protein: CASSTFGQGAFEQYF. CDR3 bases read: TGTGCCAGTAGTACATTTGGACAGGGGGCTTTCGAG.

This clone came up a few times. Read sequence stops 3 residues before the CDR3 end, and the germline J gene provides the missing end. This chain connects TRBV30 to TRBJ1-1; tentative D call: TRBD1 (6 bases). The CDR3 contains 15 residues. CDR1 and CDR2 from the germline V gene are GTSNPN and SVGIG (reference sequence). Trimming took off 4 bases at V and 4 bases at J, with 19 bases between the two ends. CDR3 DNA, as far as it was read: TGTGCCTGGAACCCCATAGGGGGGGCGGGCACTGAA. Translated, it gives CAWNPIGGAGTE. The complete CDR3 sequence is CAWNPIGGAGTEAFF.

As regards this clone: The read ends 3 residues shy of where the CDR3 ends; the end is completed using the germline J gene. V gene TRBV18 combines with J gene TRBJ1-1; no firm D call. CDR1 is KGHSH and CDR2 is LQKENI in the germline V gene. CDR3 length: 13 residues. The V gene lost 3 bases and the J gene lost 1 base, with 6 bases spanning the gap. Partial CDR3 DNA: TGTGCCAGCTCACCTACGGGGAACACTGAA. Its translation: CASSPTGNTE. The full CDR3 sequence reads CASSPTGNTEAFF. Looking up the rest from reference TRBV18 and TRBJ1-1 gives the full variable domain: NAGVMQNPRHLVRRRGQEARLRCSPMKGHSHVYWYRQLPEEGLKFMVYLQKENIIDESGMPKERFSAEFPKEGPSILRIQQVVRGDSAAYFCASSPTGNTEAFFGQGTRLTVV.

This clone was detected a few times. Read data end 3 residues before the CDR3 end; the end is taken from the germline J gene. V is TRBV2 and J is TRBJ1-1, with D possibly TRBD1 on 5 matching bases. The CDR3 runs to 13 residues. V was shortened by 5 bases and J by 2 bases, with 9 bases between the two germline ends. Germline lookup yields CDR1 SNHLY and CDR2 FYNNEI. The CDR3 here is CASSPDSNTEAFF. CDR3 DNA, as far as it was read: TGTGCCAGCAGTCCCGACAGTAACACTGAA. The full variable domain, its missing parts supplied by reference TRBV2 and TRBJ1-1, is EPEVTQTPSHQVTQMGQEVILRCVPISNHLYFYWYRQILGQKVEFLVSFYNNEISEKSEIFDDQFSVERPDGSNFTLKIRSTKLEDSAMYFCASSPDSNTEAFFGQGTRLTVV.

A note on this clone: The CDR3 goes on 3 residues after the read ends, and that part is filled in from the germline J gene. The rearrangement uses TRBV2 and TRBJ1-5; 8 nucleotides agree with TRBD1. Germline-derived CDR1 and CDR2 are SNHLY and FYNNEI. The CDR3 has 16 amino acids. V shed 4 bases, J shed 4 bases, and the junction held 9 bases outside the gene matches. CDR3 amino acids: CASSGPGTGKNQPQHF. The DNA read from the CDR3 is TGTGCCAGCAGTGGTCCCGGGACAGGTAAAAATCAGCCC.